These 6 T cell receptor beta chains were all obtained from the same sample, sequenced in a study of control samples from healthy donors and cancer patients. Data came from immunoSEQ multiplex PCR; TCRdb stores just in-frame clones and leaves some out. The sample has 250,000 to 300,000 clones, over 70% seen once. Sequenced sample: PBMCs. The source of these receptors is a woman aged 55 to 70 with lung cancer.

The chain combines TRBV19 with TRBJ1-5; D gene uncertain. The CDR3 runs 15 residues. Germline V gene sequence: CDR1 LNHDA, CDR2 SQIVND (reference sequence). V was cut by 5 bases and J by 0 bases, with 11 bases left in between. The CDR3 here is CASSRTLYSNQPQHF. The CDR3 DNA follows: TGTGCCAGTAGTCGGACTCTTTATAGCAATCAGCCCCAGCATTTT.

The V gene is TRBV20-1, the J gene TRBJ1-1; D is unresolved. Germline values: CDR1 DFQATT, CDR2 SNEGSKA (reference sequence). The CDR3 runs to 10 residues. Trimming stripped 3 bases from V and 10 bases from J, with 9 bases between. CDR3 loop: CSARETGAFF. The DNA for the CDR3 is TGCAGTGCTAGGGAGACCGGAGCTTTCTTT.

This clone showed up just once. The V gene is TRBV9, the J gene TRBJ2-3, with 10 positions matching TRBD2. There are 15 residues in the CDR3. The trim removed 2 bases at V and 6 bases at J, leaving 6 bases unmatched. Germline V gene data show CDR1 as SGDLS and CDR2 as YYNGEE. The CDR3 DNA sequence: TGTGCCAGCAGCGTCAGCGGGAGGGACGGGGATACGCAGTATTTT. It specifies CASSVSGRDGDTQYF.

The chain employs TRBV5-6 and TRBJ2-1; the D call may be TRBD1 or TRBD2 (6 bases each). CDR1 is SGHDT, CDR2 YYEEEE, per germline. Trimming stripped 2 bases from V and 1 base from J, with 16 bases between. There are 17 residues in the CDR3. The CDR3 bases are TGTGCCAGCAGCTTAACTTGGGGGGCGAAGTCCTACAATGAGCAGTTCTTC. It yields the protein CASSLTWGAKSYNEQFF.

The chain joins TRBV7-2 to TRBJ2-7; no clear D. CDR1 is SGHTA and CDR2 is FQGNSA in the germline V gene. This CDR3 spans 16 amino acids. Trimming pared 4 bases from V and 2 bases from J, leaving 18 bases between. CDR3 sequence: CASSWDIGVPAYEQYF. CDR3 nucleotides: TGTGCCAGCAGCTGGGATATTGGGGTGCCGGCCTACGAGCAGTACTTC.

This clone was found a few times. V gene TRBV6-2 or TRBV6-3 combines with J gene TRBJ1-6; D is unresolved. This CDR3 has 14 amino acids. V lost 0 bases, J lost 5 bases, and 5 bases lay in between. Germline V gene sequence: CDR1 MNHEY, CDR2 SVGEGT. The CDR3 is CASSYSPDNSPLHF. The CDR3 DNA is TGTGCCAGCAGTTACTCACCAGATAATTCACCCCTCCACTTT.